The 2 T cell receptor beta chains given below trace back to one sample, sequenced in a study of response to subunit inactivated influenza vaccine. TCRdb used MiXCR to reprocess the RT-PCR reads, holding one entry per CDR3 protein. The sample holds approximately 570,000 distinct CDR3 sequences; under 9% are singletons and the top ten take around 13%. Sequenced material: PBMCs from blood, taken about 24 months after vaccination. All receptors derive from a man between 50 and 75 years old who received an inactivated influenza vaccine.

This clonotype was counted ten times or more. The CDR3 reads CASSLGGGDYNEQFF. The CDR3 bases are TGCGCCAGCAGCTTGGGCGGGGGGGACTACAATGAGCAGTTCTTC. The V and J genes are TRBV5-1 and TRBJ2-1; 9 nucleotides align to TRBD2. Per germline, CDR1 SGHRS and CDR2 YFSETQ. Germline trimming cut 0 bases from V and 3 bases from J; bases unmatched to any gene: 1. The length of the CDR3 is 15 residues.

J is TRBJ2-1 and V is TRBV7-2; no clear D gene. The CDR3 contains 15 residues. Germline CDR1 and CDR2: SGHTA and FQGNSA. Between the trimmed V and J ends, which lost 1 base and 2 bases, there was a span of 9 bases. The CDR3 protein is CASSLVADAYNEQFF. CDR3 nucleotides: TGTGCCAGCAGCTTAGTGGCGGATGCCTACAATGAGCAGTTCTTC.